The next 25 T cell receptor beta chains were all read from a single sample in a study of T-cell memory formation after mild COVID-19. Each CDR3 protein gets one entry after TCRdb re-called the 5' RACE reads with MiXCR. The sample has a few hundred thousand distinct CDR3 sequences; about 15% are singletons. Sequencing was performed on PBMCs or a T cell subset sorted from them (not recorded which). Receptor source: a man between 18 and 35 years old who had mild COVID-19 (a few samples of this study predate the infection). Cell type and time point are not known.

This clonotype has a count of ten or more. This chain joins TRBV6-5 and TRBJ2-5, with 9 positions matching TRBD2. Germline CDR1 reads MNHEY; CDR2 reads SVGAGI. J gave up 1 base and V 7 bases, and 4 bases lay outside the gene matches. This CDR3 comprises 14 residues. The CDR3: CASTFSGGQETQYF. The DNA of the CDR3 is TGTGCCAGCACCTTTAGCGGGGGCCAAGAGACCCAGTACTTC.

This clonotype was counted between two and nine times. This sequence joins TRBV7-2 and TRBJ2-5, with D perhaps matching TRBD1 (6 bases). The germline gives CDR1 SGHTA, CDR2 FQGNSA. V was cut by 0 bases and J by 7 bases, with 12 bases left in between. The CDR3 spans 14 residues. CDR3 DNA: TGTGCCAGCAGCTTAGCGAGGGGGACGGGGACCCAGTACTTC. Translating it yields CASSLARGTGTQYF.

This clonotype was seen more than once but under ten times. The CDR3 reads CASSSRTSGGGQETQYF. The CDR3 DNA follows: TGTGCCAGCAGCTCCCGGACTAGCGGGGGGGGACAAGAGACCCAGTACTTC. V usage is TRBV5-6 and J usage is TRBJ2-5, with 15 bases identical to TRBD2. This CDR3 is built from 17 residues. With 3 bases clipped from V and 2 bases from J, the junction kept 5 bases outside the gene matches. In germline, CDR1 is SGHDT, CDR2 YYEEEE.

V usage is TRBV7-9 and J usage is TRBJ2-3, with D perhaps TRBD1 or TRBD2 (6 bases each). Germline values: CDR1 SEHNR, CDR2 FQNEAQ (reference sequence). V dropped 0 bases and J dropped 2 bases, with 9 bases sitting between them. The CDR3 sequence is 15 residues long. CDR3 sequence: CASSLARGDTDTQYF. The DNA for the CDR3 is TGTGCCAGCAGCTTAGCGAGGGGGGACACAGATACGCAGTATTTT.

This chain connects TRBV19 to TRBJ1-1, with D possibly TRBD1 on 5 matching bases. Looked up from germline, CDR1 is LNHDA and CDR2 is SQIVND (reference sequence). Deletions cut 3 bases from V and 8 bases from J, with 10 bases between. This CDR3 spans 12 amino acids. CDR3 loop: CASSMGRVEAFF. CDR3 sequence (DNA): TGTGCCAGTAGTATGGGCAGGGTGGAAGCTTTCTTT.

This clonotype came up a few times. The chain carries TRBV19 and TRBJ2-3, with 7 bases identical to TRBD1. The J segment lost 5 bases and the V segment lost 11 bases, leaving 7 bases of the junction unmatched. Per the germline V gene, CDR1 is LNHDA and CDR2 is SQIVND (reference sequence). The CDR3 runs 12 residues. CDR3 region: CAATGKGDTQYF. The CDR3 coding sequence is TGTGCCGCGACAGGGAAGGGAGATACGCAGTATTTT.

In this sample, this clonotype turned up a few times. The V and J genes are TRBV4-2 and TRBJ1-4, with D unclear. The CDR3 covers 15 residues. Looked up from germline, CDR1 is LGHNA and CDR2 is YNFKEQ. V lost 0 bases and J 5 bases, leaving 10 bases between the germline ends. The CDR3 nucleotides read TGTGCCAGCAGCCAAGAAGGAGGGCTAAATGAAAAACTGTTTTTT. This encodes CASSQEGGLNEKLFF.

As DNA, the CDR3 is TGTGCCACCCGGGACCCCCAACCCGTTGAGACCCAGTACTTC. This translates into CATRDPQPVETQYF. This chain uses TRBV19 with TRBJ2-5; D may correspond to TRBD1 or TRBD2 (5 bases each). From germline, CDR1 is LNHDA and CDR2 SQIVND (reference sequence). This CDR3 spans 14 amino acids. Trimming stripped 10 bases from V and 5 bases from J, with 20 bases between.

This clonotype was found a few times. The chain links TRBV29-1 to TRBJ1-1, with a tentative D call TRBD1 (5 bases). Trimming removed 7 bases from V and 1 base from J, with 13 bases in between. The CDR3 has 13 residues. From germline, CDR1 is SQVTM and CDR2 ANQGSEA. CDR3 sequence: CSAQGVRNTEAFF. The CDR3 DNA is TGCAGCGCCCAGGGCGTTAGGAACACTGAAGCTTTCTTT.

The chain couples TRBV9 to TRBJ2-3, with TRBD2 matching over 13 bases. CDR1 and CDR2 (germline): SGDLS, YYNGEE. V shed 4 bases, J shed 3 bases, and the junction held 5 bases outside the gene matches. This CDR3 is built from 16 residues. The CDR3 region has the DNA TGTGCCAGCAGCTTCGGGACTAGCGGGGTAACAGATACGCAGTATTTT. Translated, it gives CASSFGTSGVTDTQYF.

The rearrangement joins TRBV6-5 to TRBJ2-5; TRBD2 agrees at 15 bases. CDR3 length: 19 residues. Germline V gene data show CDR1 as MNHEY and CDR2 as SVGAGI. Trimming at V came to 5 bases and at J to 0 bases, leaving 10 bases not matched to a gene. In DNA form, the CDR3 reads TGTGCCAGCAGTCGAGGACTAGCGGGGGGGGAGTCGTACCAAGAGACCCAGTACTTC. This codes for CASSRGLAGGESYQETQYF.

The chain has TRBV6-5 and TRBJ2-1; TRBD2 matches at 7 bases. The V gene end was trimmed by 6 bases and the J gene end by 4 bases; junction bases not matched to a gene: 9. CDR3 length: 15 residues. The germline V gene encodes CDR1 MNHEY and CDR2 SVGAGI. CDR3 nucleotide sequence: TGTGCCAGCAGGCGGACGAGCGGGACTTACAATGAGCAGTTCTTC. Translated, it gives CASRRTSGTYNEQFF.

This clonotype was detected only a few times. The chain's CDR3 is CSALTSGGPLDEQFF. The CDR3 region has the DNA TGCAGCGCTCTGACTAGCGGGGGGCCTTTAGATGAGCAGTTCTTC. This chain joins TRBV29-1 and TRBJ2-1; 13 bases are a match to TRBD2. Germline trimming cut 7 bases from V and 8 bases from J; bases unmatched to any gene: 11. The CDR3 consists of 15 residues. CDR1 is SQVTM, CDR2 ANQGSEA, per germline.

V gene TRBV5-1 combines with J gene TRBJ2-3; TRBD1 agrees at 9 bases. The CDR3 length is 15 residues. Per germline, CDR1 SGHRS and CDR2 YFSETQ. V lost 4 bases to trimming and J lost 5 bases; unmatched junction nucleotides: 8. The chain's CDR3 is CASSDRDRDGDTQYF. The CDR3 nucleotides read TGCGCCAGCAGCGACCGGGACAGGGATGGAGATACGCAGTATTTT.

This chain joins TRBV5-1 and TRBJ2-5; D is possibly TRBD1 or TRBD2 (5 bases each). V gave up 3 bases and J gave up 8 bases, with 17 bases separating them. The length of the CDR3 is 14 residues. Germline V lookup: CDR1 SGHRS, CDR2 YFSETQ. For the CDR3, the DNA is TGCGCCAGCAGCTGGGGACCCGCTATGACTACCCAGTACTTC. Translating gives CASSWGPAMTTQYF.

This clonotype was observed a few times. The gene calls are TRBV10-3 and TRBJ1-5; 9 bases line up with TRBD1. Germline CDR1 is ENHRY and CDR2 is SYGVKD. Trimming at V came to 2 bases and at J to 7 bases, leaving 3 bases not matched to a gene. This CDR3 is 14 amino acids long. The CDR3, as DNA: TGTGCCATCAGTGAGGGACAGGGGAGCCAGCCCCAGCATTTT. Residues: CAISEGQGSQPQHF.

The rearrangement joins TRBV15 to TRBJ1-6; D uncertain. The germline V gene has CDR1 LNHNV and CDR2 YYDKDF (reference sequence). The V and J ends lost 5 bases and 7 bases respectively, with 15 bases between them. The CDR3 sequence is 15 residues long. CDR3 sequence reads: CATSSSGPRNSPLHF. The CDR3 nucleotides are TGTGCCACCAGCTCCAGCGGCCCGCGGAATTCACCCCTCCACTTT.

This clonotype occurred a few times. This chain joins TRBV5-6 and TRBJ2-5; 12 bases map to TRBD2. The CDR3 is 16 residues long. Germline V CDR1 and CDR2: SGHDT, YYEEEE. V gave up 4 bases and J gave up 1 base; unmatched junction bases: 5. The CDR3 sequence is CASSRRLAGAQETQYF. DNA for the CDR3: TGTGCCAGCAGCCGTCGACTAGCGGGGGCCCAAGAGACCCAGTACTTC.

The V call is TRBV7-2, the J call TRBJ1-2; D is undetermined. The CDR3 is 13 residues long. Trimming took 3 bases from V and 1 from J, leaving 6 bases between them. CDR1 and CDR2 from the germline V gene are SGHTA and FQGNSA. CDR3 in amino acids: CASSFFVNYGYTF. The DNA of the CDR3 is TGTGCCAGCAGCTTCTTCGTTAACTATGGCTACACCTTC. The whole variable domain, filled in from reference TRBV7-2 and TRBJ1-2, reads GAGVSQSPSNKVTEKGKDVELRCDPISGHTALYWYRQSLGQGLEFLIYFQGNSAPDKSGLPSDRFSAERTGGSVSTLTIQRTQQEDSAVYLCASSFFVNYGYTFGSGTRLTVV.

In its sample, this clonotype was seen a few times. V and J are TRBV28 and TRBJ2-1, with D tentatively TRBD1 (6 bases). The CDR3 has 17 amino acids. The germline V gene has CDR1 MDHEN and CDR2 SYDVKM. The V end was cut by 3 bases, the J end by 4 bases, with 19 bases between. CDR3 residues: CASSLVSGHVFYNEQFF. The CDR3 DNA reads as TGTGCCAGCAGTTTGGTGTCGGGACATGTGTTTTACAATGAGCAGTTCTTC.

This clonotype was counted between two and nine times. The chain is built from TRBV5-1 and TRBJ2-2; 11 bases align to TRBD2. This CDR3 comprises 15 residues. V gave up 7 bases and J gave up 3 bases; unmatched junction bases: 5. The V gene's germline CDR1 is SGHRS and CDR2 YFSETQ. CDR3 DNA sequence: TGCGCCAGCCCCCCTAGCGGGGGGCACACCGGGGAGCTGTTTTTT. Its translation: CASPPSGGHTGELFF.

This clonotype came up many times. The J gene is TRBJ2-3, the V gene TRBV5-1; 12 nucleotides agree with TRBD2. The CDR3 runs 16 residues. The germline CDR1 and CDR2 sequences are SGHRS and YFSETQ. J was trimmed by 4 bases and V by 4 bases; bases with no gene match: 7. For the CDR3, the DNA is TGCGCCAGCAGCCCTAGCGGGGGGGCTTTAGCAGATACGCAGTATTTT. This codes for CASSPSGGALADTQYF.

This rearrangement joins TRBV24-1 to TRBJ2-1; no clear D. Trimming pared 5 bases from V and 12 bases from J, leaving 19 bases between. The CDR3 runs 14 residues. Per the germline V gene, CDR1 is KGHDR and CDR2 is SFDVKD. CDR3 in DNA: TGTGCCACCAGTGCGGCAGGTAGTCCCAACGGGCAGTTCTTC. It is translated as CATSAAGSPNGQFF.

A few counts support this clonotype. The rearrangement joins TRBV20-1 to TRBJ1-3, with D possibly TRBD1 on 5 matching bases. CDR1 is DFQATT and CDR2 is SNEGSKA in the germline V gene (reference sequence). With 0 bases removed from V and 0 bases from J, the gap between germline ends came to 15 bases. This CDR3 comprises 17 residues. CDR3: CSARDPGDVLSGNTIYF. CDR3 bases: TGCAGTGCTAGAGATCCGGGGGATGTCCTCTCTGGAAACACCATATATTTT.

The gene calls are TRBV2 and TRBJ2-7, with 7 nucleotides matching TRBD2. V shed 10 bases, J shed 4 bases, and the junction held 10 bases outside the gene matches. Germline CDR1 and CDR2: SNHLY and FYNNEI. This CDR3 is built from 13 residues. This CDR3 reads CATETSNVYEQYV. The CDR3 bases are TGTGCCACAGAGACTAGCAATGTATACGAGCAGTACGTC.